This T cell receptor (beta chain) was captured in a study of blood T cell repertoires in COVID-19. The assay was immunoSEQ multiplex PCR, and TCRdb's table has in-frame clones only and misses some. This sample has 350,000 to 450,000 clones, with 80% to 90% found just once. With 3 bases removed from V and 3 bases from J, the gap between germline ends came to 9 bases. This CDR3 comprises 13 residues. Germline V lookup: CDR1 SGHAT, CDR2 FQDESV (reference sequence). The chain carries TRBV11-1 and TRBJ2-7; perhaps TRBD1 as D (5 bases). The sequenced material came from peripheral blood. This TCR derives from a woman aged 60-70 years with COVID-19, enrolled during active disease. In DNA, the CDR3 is TGTGCCAGCAGCTTTCGAACAGGCTACGAGCAGTACTTC. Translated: CASSFRTGYEQYF.